This TCR beta chain was recovered during a study of response to subunit inactivated influenza vaccine. Study-wide findings and caveats: The study's authors posited that every seasonal influenza vaccination enlists few new T cells.

This clonotype has a handful of counts. The antigen remains unidentified. TCRdb processed the RT-PCR reads anew with MiXCR; each CDR3 protein has one entry. The sample has about 780,000 distinct CDR3 sequences, under 20% seen once. The CDR3 is 16 amino acids. With V trimmed by 5 bases and J by 11 bases, 11 bases remained unmatched. Germline assignment: CDR1 MNHEY and CDR2 SVGEGT. The specimen was PBMCs from blood, collected about 5 days after vaccination. The rearrangement uses TRBV6-2 or TRBV6-3 and TRBJ2-1, with TRBD2 identical over 14 bases. The sequence derives from a man aged 45-65 years who received an inactivated influenza vaccine. Written as DNA, the CDR3 is TGTGCCAGCAGTCGCCCGGGACTAGCGGGAGAAGGGCAGCAGTTCTTC. Translated: CASSRPGLAGEGQQFF.